This T cell receptor (beta chain) comes out of a study of Graves' ophthalmopathy and Graves' hyperthyroidism. This clonotype appeared many times. RNA transcripts were the source from which TCR beta CDR3 regions were amplified. RT-PCR was first run with HTBI primers, then multiplex PCR in a second round. TCRdb analysed the multiplex PCR reads with MiXCR anew, one entry per CDR3 protein. Of approximately 460,000 distinct CDR3 sequences listed, approximately 15% are singletons. Under 3 months in duration, the ophthalmopathy in affected donors had moderate-to-severe activity, CAS ≥3 and NOSPECS ≥4. The PBMCs had their origin in more than 9.5 ml of fresh peripheral blood. The receptor was isolated from a woman aged 25-40 years with Graves' ophthalmopathy. The sample consisted of blood.

In DNA form, the CDR3 reads TGTGCCAGTTTTCCCTCGCCGGGACAGGGGAGAGGCTACACCTTC. Protein product: CASFPSPGQGRGYTF. V and J are TRBV19 and TRBJ1-2, with 10 bases matching TRBD1. The ends lost 8 bases at V and 8 bases at J; junction bases unmatched: 14. The CDR3 runs to 15 residues. Germline CDR1 reads LNHDA; CDR2 reads SQIVND (reference sequence).